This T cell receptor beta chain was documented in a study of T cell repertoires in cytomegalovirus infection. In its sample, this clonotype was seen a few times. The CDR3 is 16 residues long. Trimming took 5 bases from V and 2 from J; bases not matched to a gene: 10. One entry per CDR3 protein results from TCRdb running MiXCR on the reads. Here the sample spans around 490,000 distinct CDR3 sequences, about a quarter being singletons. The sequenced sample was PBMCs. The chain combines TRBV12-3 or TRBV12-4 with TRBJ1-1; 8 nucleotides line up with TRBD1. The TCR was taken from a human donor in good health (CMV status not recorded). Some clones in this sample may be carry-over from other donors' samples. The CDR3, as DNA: TGTGCCAGCAGTACGGGCCCGGGACAGGAAAACACTGAAGCTTTCTTT. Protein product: CASSTGPGQENTEAFF.